A selection of T cell receptor beta chains follows, all from one sample in a study of vaccination and CD4 T cells after COVID-19. TCRdb re-derived calls from the PCR reads in MiXCR, one entry per CDR3 protein. The profile covers tens of thousands of distinct CDR3 sequences, with around 62% appearing a single time and 6.5% to 10% taken by the ten largest. The antigens of these receptors remain unknown. The source material was CD4+ T cells from blood, cultured in vitro. All receptors derive from a human donor who had recovered from COVID-19. CDR3s include the opening cysteine and the closing phenylalanine or tryptophan. The order of the fields is V gene, CDR3 length, CDR3 protein.

>TRBV18|13
CASSRGLEETQYF
>TRBV7-2|16
CASMEGWSSYNSPLHF
>TRBV20-1|13
CSAQRDRTNEQFF
>TRBV6-1|15
CASRKTDRANSPLHF
>TRBV12-3/TRBV12-4|18
CASSFHNRGLTSTDTQYF
>TRBV20-1|15
CSANPVRGLSQPQHF
>TRBV5-4|14
CASSLGTGQETQYF
>TRBV7-2|15
CASSSPGTSRYEQYF
>TRBV25-1|13
CASSDLGQVKAFF
>TRBV27|14
CASSLETGVGELFF
>TRBV29-1|10
CSASELGYTF
>TRBV20-1|13
CSARELITGELFF
>TRBV15|12
CATSRVGDTQYF
>TRBV19|12
CASSACGVGAFF
>TRBV20-1|13
CSAPDRANQPQHF
>TRBV11-3|16
CASSLSGQAPSYEQYF
>TRBV23-1|16
CASSPKQSTGNTEAFF
>TRBV7-9|9
CATLDTQYF
>TRBV7-2|16
CASSRLVGGSNSPLHF
>TRBV9|16
CASSVGGGPNGRTQYF
>TRBV7-9|15
CASSLGPGRNYGYTF
>TRBV10-3|12
CASSGSSYGYTF
>TRBV7-2|14
CASSPSRGTEKLFF
>TRBV7-2|14
CASSSPGLAYEQYF
>TRBV29-1|12
CSVVLSNTEAFF
>TRBV19|14
CASSKTGGNYGYTF
>TRBV20-1|15
CSARGGAGSNQPQHF
>TRBV19|14
CASSLSSTNYGYTF
>TRBV11-2|15
CASSLDRGRGQPQHF
>TRBV6-1|16
CASFGDRGPGNQPQHF
>TRBV6-2/TRBV6-3|13
CAIRDRGQVEQYF
>TRBV29-1|13
CSVVGQGARTQYF
>TRBV7-9|13
CASIRTGGNGYTF
>TRBV6-1|15
CASRPRTGLNTEAFF
>TRBV20-1|14
CSARRGTGVQPQHF
>TRBV2|13
CASSIQRGTEAFF
>TRBV20-1|14
CSAREGRMNTEAFF
>TRBV6-5|18
CASSYFQLGPGDNQPQHF
>TRBV7-2|16
CASSTRTGEGISRYTF
>TRBV7-9|14
CASSRGQGVETQYF
>TRBV20-1|15
CSARDRRSNRGEQFF
>TRBV6-4|16
CASNNSGRGNTGELFF
>TRBV20-1|14
CSVVAGGLTDTQYF
>TRBV19|13
CASSVTSAGELFF
>TRBV5-1|16
CASSLGQGAGYSPLHF
>TRBV20-1|12
CSASWGAGELFF
>TRBV6-5|12
CASTYSSDTQYF
>TRBV20-1|14
CSASSVGRNTEAFF
>TRBV20-1|14
CSARAGGSAGELFF
>TRBV27|16
CASSRNRGISGNTIYF
>TRBV12-3/TRBV12-4|16
CASSLGFSKANYGYTF
>TRBV6-1|14
CASCRTSGSDTQYF
>TRBV19|17
CASSSPGLAGGGNEQFF
>TRBV15|15
CATSRAGQGAYEQYF
>TRBV7-2|14
CASSSPFQTDEQYF
>TRBV6-4|14
CASSATGGRSPLHF
>TRBV6-1|13
CASSEPTGPEAFF